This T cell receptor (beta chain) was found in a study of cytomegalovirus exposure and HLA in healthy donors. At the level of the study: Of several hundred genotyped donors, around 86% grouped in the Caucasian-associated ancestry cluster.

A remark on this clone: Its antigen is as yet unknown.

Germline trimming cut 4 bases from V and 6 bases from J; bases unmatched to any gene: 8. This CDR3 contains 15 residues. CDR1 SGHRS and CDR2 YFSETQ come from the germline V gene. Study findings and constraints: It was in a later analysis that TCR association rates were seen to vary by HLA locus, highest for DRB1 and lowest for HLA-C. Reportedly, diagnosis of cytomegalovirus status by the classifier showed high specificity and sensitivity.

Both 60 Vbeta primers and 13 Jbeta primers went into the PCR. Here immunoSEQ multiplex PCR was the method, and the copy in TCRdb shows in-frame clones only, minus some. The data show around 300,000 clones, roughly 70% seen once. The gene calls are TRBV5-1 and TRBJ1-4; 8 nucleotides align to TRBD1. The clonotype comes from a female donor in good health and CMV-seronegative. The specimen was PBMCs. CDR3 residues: CASSPSTGDYEKLFF. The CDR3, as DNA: TGCGCCAGCAGCCCGTCGACAGGGGATTATGAAAAACTGTTTTTT.